This note documents a single TCR beta chain sequence. Documented time point: pretreatment peripheral blood. All patients handed over anywhere from 1 to 8 samples, pretreatment and on-treatment. These data belong to a study of PD-L1 blockade in urothelial cancer. Overall study: Atezolizumab therapy began for patients in about 2014, dosed at 1,200 mg intravenously every 3 weeks.

Only in-frame clones appear in the TCRdb table, and some are missing; sequencing was by immunoSEQ multiplex PCR. The sample yields tens of thousands of clones, around 85% seen once. After removal of 4 bases from V and 4 bases from J, the junction contained 1 base not matched to a gene. The CDR3 loop spans 12 amino acids. CDR1 and CDR2 from the germline V gene are MNHEY and SMNVEV (reference sequence). The TCR comes from a man between 60 and 75 years old with urothelial cancer. The gene calls are TRBV27 and TRBJ2-7; 7 bases fit TRBD1. The source was PBMCs, collected around atezolizumab (anti-PD-L1) treatment. The CDR3 nucleotides read TGTGCCAGCAGTTCGACAGGGTACGAGCAGTACTTC. Translation: CASSSTGYEQYF.